This T cell receptor (beta chain) was identified in a study of CXCR3-negative and CXCR3-positive naive CD8 T cells. Study-wide context: Across all libraries, TRB reads numbered about 135 million, with about 1.5 +/- 0.3 million in each library.

CDR1 is DFQATT, CDR2 SNEGSKA, per germline (reference sequence). The CDR3 is 13 residues long. This clonotype is deemed medium-sized (0.01 to 0.1%) by its frequency. UMI-labeled TRB cDNA libraries were prepared by 5' RACE. After re-calling the 5' RACE reads, TCRdb lists one entry per CDR3 protein, DNA absent. The sample includes roughly 4,200 distinct CDR3 sequences. The chain is built from TRBV20-1 and TRBJ2-7; no DNA is available, so the TRBD2 call from TCRdb remains unchecked. Sequencing used naive CXCR3- CD8+ T cells from blood. The subset is: CD45RO-CCR7+CD27+CD95- naive CD8+ T cells lacking CXCR3 (TNR3-). The origin of this receptor is a human donor in good health. Some clones in this sample may be carry-over from other donors' samples. CDR3: CSARLAGSHEQYF.